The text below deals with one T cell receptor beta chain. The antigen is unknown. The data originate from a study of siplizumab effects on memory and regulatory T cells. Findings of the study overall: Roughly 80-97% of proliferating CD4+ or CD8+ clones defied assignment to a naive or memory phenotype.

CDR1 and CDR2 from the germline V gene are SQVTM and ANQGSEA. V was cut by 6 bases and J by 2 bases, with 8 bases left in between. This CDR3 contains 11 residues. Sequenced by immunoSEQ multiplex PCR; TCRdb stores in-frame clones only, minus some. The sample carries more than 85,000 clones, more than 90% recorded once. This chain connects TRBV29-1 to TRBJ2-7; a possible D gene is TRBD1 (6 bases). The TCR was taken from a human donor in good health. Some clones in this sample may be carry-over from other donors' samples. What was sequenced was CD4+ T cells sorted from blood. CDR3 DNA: TGCAGCGTCAGGACAGCCTACGAGCAGTACTTC. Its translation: CSVRTAYEQYF.